Each of the 28 T cell receptor beta chains below was sequenced from the same sample in a study of blood T cell repertoires in COVID-19. This table comes from immunoSEQ multiplex PCR, and its TCRdb copy is limited to in-frame clones, with some not included. The data contain approximately 290,000 clones, approximately 89% of them singletons. What was sequenced was peripheral blood. These receptors originate from a woman in her thirties with COVID-19, enrolled during active disease.

This clone was observed once. The genes are TRBV27 and TRBJ2-7; 9 bases agree with TRBD2. Germline values: CDR1 MNHEY, CDR2 SMNVEV (reference sequence). This CDR3 is 13 amino acids long. The junction had 2 bases not matched to a gene; V was cut back by 5 bases and J by 3 bases. CDR3: CASSLAGSYEQYF. The CDR3 DNA reads TGTGCCAGCAGTCTAGCGGGGAGCTACGAGCAGTACTTC.

The chain employs TRBV6-2 or TRBV6-3 and TRBJ1-6, with D tentatively TRBD1 (6 bases). The CDR3 runs to 14 residues. V shed 5 bases and J shed 8 bases, with 13 bases lying between them. Germline V gene lookup returns CDR1 MNHEY and CDR2 SVGEGT. The CDR3 DNA is TGTGCCAGCAGTCAGGACAGTTTTTATTCACCCCTCCACTTT. Protein: CASSQDSFYSPLHF.

The chain has TRBV13 and TRBJ2-7; 10 bases agree with TRBD1. Trimming took 0 bases from V and 6 from J; bases not matched to a gene: 8. CDR3 length equals 16 residues. Germline lookup yields CDR1 PRHDT and CDR2 FYEKMQ (reference sequence). The CDR3 here is CASSLGSGTGVLEQYF. CDR3 sequence (DNA): TGTGCCAGCAGCTTAGGAAGTGGGACAGGGGTTCTCGAGCAGTACTTC. The variable domain in full, completed from reference TRBV13 and TRBJ2-7, reads AAGVIQSPRHLIKEKRETATLKCYPIPRHDTVYWYQQGPGQDPQFLISFYEKMQSDKGSIPDRFSAQQFSDYHSELNMSSLELGDSALYFCASSLGSGTGVLEQYFGPGTRLTVT.

This chain links TRBV7-8 with TRBJ2-7; 8 bases are shared with TRBD1. In germline, CDR1 is SGHVS, CDR2 FQNEAQ. The CDR3 sequence is 16 residues long. The ends lost 5 bases at V and 7 bases at J; junction bases unmatched: 16. CDR3 sequence reads: CASSRRVDRVSREQYF. The CDR3 coding sequence is TGTGCCAGCAGCCGACGTGTGGACAGGGTGTCCCGGGAGCAGTACTTC.

The chain links TRBV29-1 to TRBJ1-1; possibly TRBD1 for D (6 bases). This CDR3 has 13 amino acids. Germline CDR1 is SQVTM and CDR2 is ANQGSEA. The V end was cut by 6 bases, the J end by 2 bases, with 13 bases between. CDR3 sequence: CSVLDSRNTEAFF. CDR3 coding DNA: TGCAGCGTGCTGGACAGTCGAAACACTGAAGCTTTCTTT.

J is TRBJ2-7 and V is TRBV27; 7 nucleotides agree with TRBD1. The CDR3 contains 15 residues. Germline trimming cut 3 bases from V and 1 base from J; bases unmatched to any gene: 6. Germline CDR1 and CDR2: MNHEY and SMNVEV (reference sequence). DNA of the CDR3: TGTGCCAGCAGTTTCCGGACGGGACAGTCCTACGAGCAGTACTTC. Encoded protein: CASSFRTGQSYEQYF.

The chain is built from TRBV7-9 and TRBJ2-1, with TRBD1 matching over 9 bases. There are 14 residues in the CDR3. With V trimmed by 5 bases and J by 9 bases, 8 bases remained unmatched. From germline, CDR1 is SEHNR and CDR2 FQNEAQ (reference sequence). CDR3 amino acids: CASSLPGQGSEQFF. The CDR3 region has the DNA TGTGCCAGCAGCCTCCCGGGACAGGGTAGTGAGCAGTTCTTC.

This chain links TRBV28 with TRBJ1-5; D is unresolved. This CDR3 is built from 13 residues. V lost 1 base, J lost 5 bases, and 6 bases lay in between. Germline V lookup: CDR1 MDHEN, CDR2 SYDVKM. The CDR3 protein is CASSLSGDQPQHF. DNA of the CDR3: TGTGCCAGCAGTTTATCCGGGGATCAGCCCCAGCATTTT.

The chain combines TRBV19 with TRBJ1-1; D is undetermined. The CDR3 loop spans 13 amino acids. The V end was cut by 3 bases, the J end by 6 bases, with 11 bases between. Germline loops: CDR1 LNHDA, CDR2 SQIVND (reference sequence). This CDR3 is CASSISAAPEAFF. CDR3 bases: TGTGCCAGTAGTATCTCCGCGGCCCCTGAAGCTTTCTTT.

The chain employs TRBV6-1 and TRBJ1-1, with D perhaps TRBD1 (6 bases). Germline V gives CDR1 MNHNS, CDR2 SASEGT. CDR3 size: 18 residues. Deletions cut 1 base from V and 5 bases from J, with 23 bases between. CDR3 DNA: TGTGCCAGCAGTGAAGTGCCGGCAGGATGGGGGCGGAGGACTGAAGCTTTCTTT. It encodes CASSEVPAGWGRRTEAFF.

The chain recombines TRBV10-2 with TRBJ1-5; a weak D match, TRBD1 (5 bases). The V gene lost 6 bases and the J gene lost 2 bases, with 5 bases spanning the gap. Germline V gives CDR1 WSHSY, CDR2 SAAADI. The CDR3 consists of 12 residues. The CDR3 region has the DNA TGCGCCAGCAGACAGGGCAATCAGCCCCAGCATTTT. The encoded protein is CASRQGNQPQHF.

The rearrangement uses TRBV27 and TRBJ1-5; the D gene is possibly TRBD1 (5 bases). The CDR3 spans 14 residues. In germline, CDR1 is MNHEY, CDR2 SMNVEV (reference sequence). Trimming took off 2 bases at V and 5 bases at J, with 10 bases between the two ends. CDR3 nucleotide sequence: TGTGCCAGCAGTTTAGGGGGGGATTATCAGCCCCAGCATTTT. Its translation is CASSLGGDYQPQHF.

The chain links TRBV7-2 to TRBJ2-7, with D perhaps TRBD2 (6 bases). CDR1 SGHTA and CDR2 FQGNSA come from the germline V gene. CDR3 size: 14 residues. V was clipped by 5 bases and J by 2 bases, with 13 bases between them. The CDR3 loop reads CASSPIWGAYEQYF. The CDR3 DNA is TGTGCCAGCAGCCCAATATGGGGGGCCTACGAGCAGTACTTC. The complete variable domain, with remaining parts taken from reference TRBV7-2 and TRBJ2-7, reads GAGVSQSPSNKVTEKGKDVELRCDPISGHTALYWYRQSLGQGLEFLIYFQGNSAPDKSGLPSDRFSAERTGGSVSTLTIQRTQQEDSAVYLCASSPIWGAYEQYFGPGTRLTVT.

The chain is built from TRBV4-2 and TRBJ2-1; D unresolved. The V end was cut by 0 bases, the J end by 10 bases, with 13 bases between. CDR1 and CDR2 from the germline V gene are LGHNA and YNFKEQ. CDR3 size: 14 residues. In nucleotides, the CDR3 is TGTGCCAGCAGCCAAGATGTTTCAGTAAACGAGCAGTTCTTC. This encodes CASSQDVSVNEQFF.

This chain joins TRBV29-1 and TRBJ2-2; tentatively, D is TRBD2 (5 bases). The CDR3 spans 12 residues. Germline V lookup: CDR1 SQVTM, CDR2 ANQGSEA. The ends were cut back, 4 bases at V and 7 bases at J, with 10 bases in the middle. The CDR3 region has the DNA TGCAGCGTTGTGGAGGCCCGCGGGGAGCTGTTTTTT. Its protein is CSVVEARGELFF.

The chain links TRBV6-4 to TRBJ2-7; D is perhaps TRBD2 (7 bases). Germline CDR1 reads MRHNA; CDR2 reads SNTAGT. The CDR3 length is 15 residues. The V end was cut by 1 base, the J end by 4 bases, with 14 bases between. CDR3 protein: CASSDFGGREYEQYF. CDR3 DNA sequence: TGTGCCAGCAGTGACTTCGGGGGGCGCGAGTACGAGCAGTACTTC.

The chain links TRBV13 to TRBJ2-7; TRBD2 agrees at 7 bases. V shed 3 bases, J shed 1 base, and the junction held 6 bases outside the gene matches. CDR3 length equals 15 residues. Germline CDR1 PRHDT, CDR2 FYEKMQ (reference sequence). Here the CDR3 DNA reads TGTGCCAGCAGCTTTTTCGGCGGGGGTTCCTACGAGCAGTACTTC. Amino acid sequence: CASSFFGGGSYEQYF.

The chain carries TRBV28 and TRBJ1-1; a possible D gene is TRBD1 (5 bases). Germline V gene sequence: CDR1 MDHEN, CDR2 SYDVKM. The length of the CDR3 is 16 residues. Between the trimmed V and J ends, which lost 0 bases and 3 bases, there was a span of 14 bases. The CDR3 DNA reads TGTGCCAGCAGTTTATGGGGGCACCGAACGGACACTGAAGCTTTCTTT. This encodes CASSLWGHRTDTEAFF.

V usage is TRBV27 and J usage is TRBJ2-7; D may be TRBD1 (6 bases). Trimming cost V 4 bases and J 2 bases, with 12 bases left between them. This CDR3 contains 14 residues. Germline V CDR1 and CDR2: MNHEY, SMNVEV (reference sequence). The CDR3 here is CASSYRVNAYEQYF. The CDR3 DNA follows: TGTGCCAGCAGTTACAGGGTAAACGCCTACGAGCAGTACTTC.

The V gene is TRBV19, the J gene TRBJ1-3; D unclear. V lost 5 bases to trimming and J lost 0 bases, with 8 bases between them. Germline V CDR1 and CDR2: LNHDA, SQIVND (reference sequence). This CDR3 spans 14 amino acids. The CDR3 here is CASSPDNSGNTIYF. The CDR3 region has the DNA TGTGCCAGTAGTCCCGACAACTCTGGAAACACCATATATTTT.

The DNA for the CDR3 is TGCGCCAGCAGTGTCTTCGGGACAGGGAACACTGAAGCTTTCTTT. It codes for CASSVFGTGNTEAFF. The rearrangement uses TRBV10-1 and TRBJ1-1; 8 bases match TRBD1. The germline CDR1 and CDR2 sequences are WNHNN and SYGVQD (reference sequence). The CDR3 length is 15 residues. Trimming took 4 bases from V and 1 from J; bases not matched to a gene: 5.

The rearrangement links TRBV14 to TRBJ1-2; D unclear. This CDR3 comprises 18 residues. Germline CDR1 and CDR2: SGHDN and FVKESK. The V end was cut by 4 bases, the J end by 0 bases, with 21 bases between. The CDR3 DNA follows: TGTGCCAGCAGCCCAAGCTTCAGGATGACCGAAGCTAACTATGGCTACACCTTC. It encodes CASSPSFRMTEANYGYTF. Drawing the rest from reference TRBV14 and TRBJ1-2, the complete variable domain is EAGVTQFPSHSVIEKGQTVTLRCDPISGHDNLYWYRRVMGKEIKFLLHFVKESKQDESGMPNNRFLAERTGGTYSTLKVQPAELEDSGVYFCASSPSFRMTEANYGYTFGSGTRLTVV.

This rearrangement joins TRBV4-1 to TRBJ2-7, with 7 nucleotides matching TRBD1. Per germline, CDR1 MGHRA and CDR2 YSYEKL. V lost 0 bases, J lost 5 bases, and 13 bases stayed unmatched. This CDR3 region has 17 residues. The DNA of the CDR3 is TGCGCCAGCAGCCAAGAACCCCCGGACAGGAATTTACACGAGCAGTACTTC. Translated, it gives CASSQEPPDRNLHEQYF.

This clone has more than one count but fewer than ten. J is TRBJ2-7 and V is TRBV5-1, with TRBD1 matching 8 bases. The CDR3 spans 14 residues. V was pared by 4 bases and J by 5 bases, with 8 bases of the junction left unmatched. Germline V lookup: CDR1 SGHRS, CDR2 YFSETQ. This CDR3 is CASSQQGGRDEQYF. The CDR3 region has the DNA TGCGCCAGCAGCCAACAGGGGGGCCGGGACGAGCAGTACTTC.

This clone was recorded a few times. V is TRBV18 and J is TRBJ1-1, with D maybe TRBD1 (5 bases). Trimming left V 3 bases short and J 1 base short, with 12 bases between. This CDR3 is 15 amino acids long. CDR1 KGHSH and CDR2 LQKENI come from the germline V gene. The CDR3 DNA sequence: TGTGCCAGCTCACCGAACAGTGGGGCGAACACTGAAGCTTTCTTT. Translated, it gives CASSPNSGANTEAFF.

Comments on this clone: Other nucleotide sequences in the sample specify the same CDR3. This chain joins TRBV27 and TRBJ2-7; 7 bases fit TRBD2. Germline CDR1 is MNHEY and CDR2 is SMNVEV (reference sequence). Trimming at V came to 5 bases and at J to 3 bases, leaving 4 bases not matched to a gene. CDR3 length equals 13 residues. CDR3: CASSLGRSYEQYF. CDR3 in DNA: TGTGCCAGCAGTCTCGGGAGGAGCTACGAGCAGTACTTC.

This clone occurred a few times. The chain is built from TRBV27 and TRBJ2-7; 9 nucleotides agree with TRBD1. Germline V gene data show CDR1 as MNHEY and CDR2 as SMNVEV (reference sequence). J lost 5 bases, V lost 7 bases, and 12 bases had no gene match. The CDR3 is 15 amino acids. CDR3 in amino acids: CASTLRGQGRDEQYF. CDR3 bases: TGTGCCAGCACCCTAAGGGGACAGGGCCGGGACGAGCAGTACTTC.

This clone was counted once. The rearrangement uses TRBV7-2 and TRBJ2-3; 8 bases fit TRBD2. Germline CDR1 reads SGHTA; CDR2 reads FQGNSA. The CDR3 length is 14 residues. J gave up 6 bases and V 5 bases, and 7 bases lay outside the gene matches. The DNA of the CDR3 is TGTGCCAGCAGCGGCGGGGGGCCACCCGATACGCAGTATTTT. This translates into CASSGGGPPDTQYF.